Listed below are T cell receptor beta chains from one sample, sequenced in a study of cytomegalovirus exposure and HLA in healthy donors. This table comes from immunoSEQ multiplex PCR, and its TCRdb copy is limited to in-frame clones, with some not included. The sample contains 160,000 or so clones, around 77% of which appear only once. Specimen: PBMCs. These receptors were collected from a man aged 55 to 70 in good health and CMV-seronegative. Both conserved end residues are part of each CDR3. Each record gives: V gene, clone size, D gene, J gene, CDR3 DNA, CDR3 protein. The D gene is left open where the match is weak. Not all rows give a size; the values are once, few, many and, for expanded clones, a class.

>TRBV23-1|NA|NA|TRBJ2-1
TGCGCCAGCAGGAACAGGGTATCCTACAATGAGCAGTTCTTC
CASRNRVSYNEQFF
>TRBV10-1|NA|NA|TRBJ2-7
TGCGCCAGCAGTGAGTCTGGGGGACACTACGAGCAGTACTTC
CASSESGGHYEQYF
>TRBV5-4|NA|TRBD1|TRBJ1-1
TGTGCCAGCAGCTTGTCTCAGGGGGTTGGTATCACTGAAGCTTTCTTT
CASSLSQGVGITEAFF
>TRBV7-9|NA|TRBD1|TRBJ1-2
TGTTCCAGCAGCTCCTCTAACCGGACAGGAAGAGGGTATGGCTACACCTTC
CSSSSSNRTGRGYGYTF
>TRBV6-4|NA|NA|TRBJ1-1
TGTGCCAGCAGTCTCGACAGGAACACTGAAGCTTTCTTT
CASSLDRNTEAFF
>TRBV13|NA|TRBD1|TRBJ1-2
TGTGCCAGCAGCTTAGTGGGGGACAGGTATTATGGCTACACCTTC
CASSLVGDRYYGYTF
>TRBV6-5|NA|TRBD1|TRBJ2-7
TGTGCCAGCAGTCTCCGGGACAGACCCTCTCGAGAGCAGTACTTC
CASSLRDRPSREQYF
>TRBV6-6|NA|NA|TRBJ2-5
TGTGCCAGCAGTCCCCTACGTGGCGGGACCCAGTACTTC
CASSPLRGGTQYF
>TRBV2|NA|NA|TRBJ2-1
TGTGCCAGCAGTCTTCAGGGGATTGGAGATCCGATCTTC
CASSLQGIGDPIF
>TRBV5-1|few|TRBD1|TRBJ1-2
TGCGCCAGCAGCTTGGTTTCAGGGGGCGGCTATGGCTACACCTTC
CASSLVSGGGYGYTF
>TRBV4-3|NA|NA|TRBJ2-7
TGCGCCAGCAGCCAAGATGTCGCGGGCTACGAGCAGTACTTC
CASSQDVAGYEQYF
>TRBV30|NA|TRBD2|TRBJ2-1
TGTGCCTGGAGTGTTACTAGCGGGAGACAGGAGTTCTTC
CAWSVTSGRQEFF
>TRBV29-1|NA|TRBD1|TRBJ1-3
TGCGGCGGCGGACAGGCCTCTGGAAACACCATATATTTT
CGGGQASGNTIYF
>TRBV5-1|NA|NA|TRBJ1-1
TGCGCCAGCAGCTTGGCCGGGGGGGGAATGAACACTGAAGCTTTCTTT
CASSLAGGGMNTEAFF
>TRBV30|once|NA|TRBJ2-3
TGTGCCTACCGACAGATCACAGATACGCAGTATTTT
CAYRQITDTQYF
>TRBV6-5|NA|TRBD1|TRBJ1-2
TGTGCCAGCAGTTACTCGAGTGTAGGGGGCGATGGCTACACCTTC
CASSYSSVGGDGYTF
>TRBV5-8|NA|NA|TRBJ2-7
TGTGCCAGCAGCTTGGATCTGGGGCTGAGCTCCTACGAGCAGTACTTC
CASSLDLGLSSYEQYF
>TRBV10-3|NA|NA|TRBJ1-4
TGTGCCATCAGTGATTCCGGCGGTGAAAAACTGTTTTTT
CAISDSGGEKLFF
>TRBV7-6|NA|NA|TRBJ1-5
TGTGCCAGCAGCTTAGGCAGGGGTGGGAGCAATCAGCCCCAGCATTTT
CASSLGRGGSNQPQHF
>TRBV6-6|NA|TRBD1|TRBJ1-2
TGTGCCAGCAGTCGAGGACAGGGTTTGGAGGGCTACACCTTC
CASSRGQGLEGYTF
>TRBV7-9|once|NA|TRBJ1-2
TGTGCCAGCAGCCAACACAGGGATACCTATGGCTACACCTTC
CASSQHRDTYGYTF
>TRBV18|NA|NA|TRBJ1-3
TGTGCCAGCTCACCACTACGGGACACCTACTCTGGAAACACCATATATTTT
CASSPLRDTYSGNTIYF
>TRBV28|few|TRBD2|TRBJ2-1
TGTGCCAGCAGTTTACGTAGCGGGAGGCATGAGCAGTTCTTC
CASSLRSGRHEQFF
>TRBV6-1|NA|NA|TRBJ2-5
TGTGCCAGCAGCGCTATCCGAGAGACCCAGTACTTC
CASSAIRETQYF
>TRBV28|NA|NA|TRBJ1-5
TGTGCCAGCAGCCAACCGGGAGGAATCCAGCCCCAGCATTTT
CASSQPGGIQPQHF
>TRBV2|few|NA|TRBJ1-6
TGTGCCAGCAGTGAAGGACTTTCACCCCTCCACTTT
CASSEGLSPLHF
>TRBV4-1|few|NA|TRBJ1-1
TGCGCCAGCAGCCAAGGAAACAAAGCTTTCTTT
CASSQGNKAFF
>TRBV5-6|NA|TRBD1|TRBJ2-1
TGTGCCAGCAGCTTAAACGGACAGGGCCCAATTCATGAGCAGTTCTTC
CASSLNGQGPIHEQFF
>TRBV28|NA|TRBD1|TRBJ1-3
TGTGCCAGCAGCAGTACCCAGGGGGCTCCGGGAAACACCATATATTTT
CASSSTQGAPGNTIYF
>TRBV15|NA|NA|TRBJ1-5
TGTGCCACCAGCAGAGATATTGAGGGTTCTCAGCCCCAGCATTTT
CATSRDIEGSQPQHF
>TRBV2|NA|TRBD1|TRBJ2-7
TGTGCCAGCGCCTCAATGACAGGGGGGGGGATTTACGAGCAGTACTTC
CASASMTGGGIYEQYF
>TRBV2|NA|NA|TRBJ1-4
TGTGCCAGCTTAGACCTGTCAACAGGTGAAAAACTGTTTTTT
CASLDLSTGEKLFF